This TCR beta chain originates from a study of human CD8 memory T cell subsets. Regarding the study as a whole: Only one chain type (the T cell receptor beta chain) was sequenced in this study.

The CDR3 contains 14 residues. The germline V gene encodes CDR1 MGHRA and CDR2 YSYEKL. A note on this clonotype: Its antigen remains unidentified.

UMI-labeled 5' RACE was used, and it produced the TCR beta libraries. With the 5' RACE reads reprocessed, TCRdb shows one record per CDR3 protein and no DNA. Found here are roughly 18,000 distinct CDR3 sequences; the top ten clones hold approximately 5%. The chain has TRBV4-1 and TRBJ2-7. The sequence derives from a human donor in good health. Sequences were obtained from CD8+ T cells from PBMCs. CDR3: CASSQEGSVYEQYF.